This T cell receptor beta chain was retrieved from a study of blood T cells in healthy people across ages. Regarding the study as a whole: In older individuals, TCR beta diversity per million T cells was lower, falling roughly linearly with age.

This clonotype was counted only a few times. The antigen is not known. The CDR3 covers 14 residues. Trimming cost V 4 bases and J 7 bases, with 16 bases left between them. Germline values: CDR1 MDHEN, CDR2 SYDVKM. Sample-barcoded 5' priming and a J-beta primer mix drove a second PCR of about 6 to 12 cycles. TCRdb re-derived calls from the 5' RACE reads in MiXCR, one entry per CDR3 protein. Among some 1,000,000 distinct CDR3 sequences listed, approximately 25% were seen once. The same data also contributed to another study, on T cells of mothers and their children. That publication notes: Whether pairs are related or unrelated, thymic selection shapes their TCR recombination output in much the same way.

The chain joins TRBV28 to TRBJ1-1; perhaps TRBD1 as D (6 bases). Material: blood. The TCR was taken from a girl aged 2 to 9 in good health. CDR3: CASSSVGTSLEAFF. The CDR3, as DNA: TGTGCCAGCAGTTCTGTGGGGACAAGCCTTGAAGCTTTCTTT.